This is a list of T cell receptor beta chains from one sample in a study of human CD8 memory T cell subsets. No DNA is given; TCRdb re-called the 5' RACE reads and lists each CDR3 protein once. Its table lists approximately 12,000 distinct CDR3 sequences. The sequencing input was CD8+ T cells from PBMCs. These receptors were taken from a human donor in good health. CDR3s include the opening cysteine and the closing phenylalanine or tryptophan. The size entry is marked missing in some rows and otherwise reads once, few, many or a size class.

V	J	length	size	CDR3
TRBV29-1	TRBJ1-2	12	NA	CSVRGTGDGYTF
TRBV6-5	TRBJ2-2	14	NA	CASTAGGIGGELFF
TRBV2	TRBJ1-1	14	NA	CASSESQGLAEAFF
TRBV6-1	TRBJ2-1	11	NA	CASSEVNEQFF
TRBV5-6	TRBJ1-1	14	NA	CASSLGARSVEAFF
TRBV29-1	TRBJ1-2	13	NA	CSVPDGDRGLCTF
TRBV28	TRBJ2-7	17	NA	CASSLPLDLLGLGEQYF
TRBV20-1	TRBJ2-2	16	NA	CSARDLNRGDTGELFF
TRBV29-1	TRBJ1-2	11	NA	CSVARDNGYTF
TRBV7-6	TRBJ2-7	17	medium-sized	CASSLAPTGGRSYEQYF
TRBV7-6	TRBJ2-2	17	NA	CASSAPGQGARTGELFF
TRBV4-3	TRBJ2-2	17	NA	CASSQAPPGQSTGELFF
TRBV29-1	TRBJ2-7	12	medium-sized	CSVRDGGYEQYF
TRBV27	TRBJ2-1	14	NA	CASSLLDSTGEQFF
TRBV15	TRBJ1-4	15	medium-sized	CATSLTGGSNEKLFF
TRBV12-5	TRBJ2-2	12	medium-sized	CASALENGELFF
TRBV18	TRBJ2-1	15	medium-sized	CASSPLTSGDNEQFF
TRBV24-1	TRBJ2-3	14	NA	CATSPDSSTDTQYF
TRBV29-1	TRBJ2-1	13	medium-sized	CSVQGGSYNEQFF
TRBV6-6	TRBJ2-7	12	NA	CASRDGYYEQYF
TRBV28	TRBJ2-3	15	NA	CASSFLFGPTDTQYF
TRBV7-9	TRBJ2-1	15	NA	CASSLVVIKGDEQFF
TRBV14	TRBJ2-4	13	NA	CASSHGGGSIQYF
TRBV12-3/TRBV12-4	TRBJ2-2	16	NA	CASSSAGTGVTGELFF
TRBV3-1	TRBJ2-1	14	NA	CASSQGRSTDEQFF
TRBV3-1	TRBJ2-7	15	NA	CASSQGLTTSYEQYF
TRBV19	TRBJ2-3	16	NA	CASSIMKGQGADTQYF
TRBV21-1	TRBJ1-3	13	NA	CASSSRPGNTIYF
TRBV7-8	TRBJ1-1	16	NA	CASSYQGYQMNTEAFF
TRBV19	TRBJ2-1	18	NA	CASTTTSGGGVPYNEQFF
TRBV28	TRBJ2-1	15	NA	CASSLWGSGYNEQFF
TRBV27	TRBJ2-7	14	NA	CASSLAGTNFEQYF
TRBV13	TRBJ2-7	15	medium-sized	CASSYLAGNRFEQYF
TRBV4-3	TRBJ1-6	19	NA	CASSQLDTRMSSYNSPLHF
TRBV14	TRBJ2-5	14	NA	CASSHRGVQETQYF
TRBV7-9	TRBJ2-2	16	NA	CASSLYPSVNTGELFF
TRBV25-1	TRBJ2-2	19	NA	CASSESPWTGSLNTGELFF
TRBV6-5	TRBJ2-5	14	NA	CASSHGGIQETQYF
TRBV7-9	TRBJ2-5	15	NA	CASSSADRGQETQYF
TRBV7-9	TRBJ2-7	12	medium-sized	CASSFDRAEQYF